These T cell receptor beta chains were read from a single sample in a study of T cell responses to AZD1222 COVID-19 vaccine. Clones were read by immunoSEQ multiplex PCR, and TCRdb kept only the in-frame ones, dropping some. The sample holds some 150,000 clones, about nine tenths seen once. Specimen: peripheral blood, collected on day 0 of AZD1222 vaccination. The source of these receptors is an adult in good health. Each CDR3 is given with its conserved first and last residue. D genes are given only for firm matches. A row's size may be missing; if present it is once, few, many or a size class.

V,D,size,J,DNA,CDR3
TRBV7-2,NA,NA,TRBJ1-2,TGTGCCAGCAGCTTAGAGTGGGGGAGCTATGGCTACACCTTC,CASSLEWGSYGYTF
TRBV28,NA,NA,TRBJ1-2,TGTGCCAGCAGTTTAAGAGGAAGTTATGGCTACACCTTC,CASSLRGSYGYTF
TRBV7-3,NA,NA,TRBJ2-3,TGTGCCAGCAGCGTGACTAGCACAGATACGCAGTATTTT,CASSVTSTDTQYF
TRBV9,TRBD2,NA,TRBJ2-3,TGTGCCAGCAGCGCCCTTAGCGGGGAGGCAGATACGCAGTATTTT,CASSALSGEADTQYF
TRBV7-2,NA,NA,TRBJ2-6,TGTGCCAGCAGCCCAAATCCCGGGGCCAACGTCCTGACTTTC,CASSPNPGANVLTF
TRBV12-3/TRBV12-4,NA,NA,TRBJ1-2,TGTGCCAGCAGTTTAGCTACCTTCTACACCTTC,CASSLATFYTF
TRBV28,NA,NA,TRBJ1-6,TGTGCCAGCAGCTTGGGGGGGATTTATTCACCCCTCCACTTT,CASSLGGIYSPLHF
TRBV18,TRBD1,NA,TRBJ1-5,TGTGCCAGCTCACCTATACAGGGGAATCAGCCCCAGCATTTT,CASSPIQGNQPQHF
TRBV3-1/TRBV3-2,NA,NA,TRBJ2-2,TGTGCCAGCAGCTACAGTACCACCGGGGAGCTGTTTTTT,CASSYSTTGELFF
TRBV21-1,NA,NA,TRBJ1-3,TGTGCCAGCAGCATCAGGGGGGGCTCTGGAAACACCATATATTTT,CASSIRGGSGNTIYF
TRBV7-9,NA,NA,TRBJ1-1,TGTGCCAGCAGCTTGAGAGGAATGGACACTGAAGCTTTCTTT,CASSLRGMDTEAFF
TRBV14,TRBD1,NA,TRBJ1-6,TGTGCCAGCAGCACCACAGGGGGCGGTTCACCCCTCCACTTT,CASSTTGGGSPLHF
TRBV28,NA,NA,TRBJ1-5,TGTGCCAGCAAACTCCTCTCTGGAAGTAGCAATCAGCCCCAGCATTTT,CASKLLSGSSNQPQHF
TRBV5-1,TRBD1,NA,TRBJ2-5,TGCGCCAGCAGCCTCGGGACAGGGCGTTGGGAGACCCAGTACTTC,CASSLGTGRWETQYF
TRBV19,NA,NA,TRBJ2-7,TGTGCCAGTAGTATAGTGGCTGCTGGTTACGAGCAGTACTTC,CASSIVAAGYEQYF
TRBV27,NA,few,TRBJ2-3,TGTGCCAGCAGTCCCCGCGGGGATACGCAGTATTTT,CASSPRGDTQYF
TRBV5-4,NA,NA,TRBJ2-5,TGTGCCAGCAGCTTGGACTCGCAAGAGACCCAGTACTTC,CASSLDSQETQYF
TRBV3-1/TRBV3-2,NA,NA,TRBJ2-5,TGTGCCAGCAGCCCCCCATGTTCGGAGGGTGCGGAGACCCAGTACTTC,CASSPPCSEGAETQYF
TRBV18,NA,NA,TRBJ2-6,TGTGCCAGCTCACCAGGGGCCCCTGGGGCCAACGTCCTGACTTTC,CASSPGAPGANVLTF
TRBV11-3,NA,once,TRBJ2-1,TGTGCCAGCAGCTTAGATTCGGGGTCGCGAACTGAGCAGTTCTTC,CASSLDSGSRTEQFF
TRBV7-6,TRBD1,NA,TRBJ2-1,TGTGCCAGCAGCTTAGACACAGGGGGCTATAATGAGCAGTTCTTC,CASSLDTGGYNEQFF
TRBV4-3,NA,NA,TRBJ1-1,TGCGCCAGCAGCCATGGTCCGGGAAGCACTGAAGCTTTCTTT,CASSHGPGSTEAFF
TRBV10-3,NA,NA,TRBJ2-7,TGTGCCATCAGTGACCGCCGAGTCACCTACGAGCAGTACTTC,CAISDRRVTYEQYF
TRBV6-5,NA,NA,TRBJ2-7,TGTGCCAGCACCGACAGGACCTACGAGCAGTACTTC,CASTDRTYEQYF
TRBV7-9,TRBD2,NA,TRBJ2-7,TGTGCCAGCAGCTTTGGACTAGCGGTCTACGAGCAGTACTTC,CASSFGLAVYEQYF
TRBV7-8,NA,NA,TRBJ1-3,TGTGCCAGCAGCCCAAGGCGGCAGGGTAGAGACACCATATATTTT,CASSPRRQGRDTIYF
TRBV9,NA,NA,TRBJ2-7,TGTGCCAGCAGCCCCCGACCCTTGGCCGACGAGCAGTACTTC,CASSPRPLADEQYF
TRBV19,TRBD1,NA,TRBJ1-1,TGTGCCAGTAGTAGCACAGGGGGCGTCAGTAGCACTGAAGCTTTCTTT,CASSSTGGVSSTEAFF
TRBV2,TRBD2,once,TRBJ2-1,TGTGCCAGTCATTTAGCGGGGGGTAGCGATGAGCAGTTCTTC,CASHLAGGSDEQFF
TRBV10-3,TRBD1,few,TRBJ1-1,TGTGCCGTCGGGACAGGGAACACTGAAGCTTTCTTT,CAVGTGNTEAFF
TRBV6-1,NA,NA,TRBJ2-7,TGTGCCAGCAGTGATACAGTTGGCCGATCCTACGAGCAGTACTTC,CASSDTVGRSYEQYF
TRBV5-1,TRBD1,NA,TRBJ1-4,TGCGCCAGCAGCTTGGCCGAAGGGACAGTTTCTGAAAAACTGTTTTTT,CASSLAEGTVSEKLFF
TRBV27,TRBD2,NA,TRBJ2-1,TGTGCCAGCAGTACACGGACTAGCGGGGGGGTCAATGAGCAGTTCTTC,CASSTRTSGGVNEQFF
TRBV12-2,NA,NA,TRBJ2-1,TGTGCAAGTCGCTTAACCGCAGGGTGGGGTTGTGAGCAGTTCTTC,CASRLTAGWGCEQFF
TRBV18,TRBD1,NA,TRBJ1-2,TGTGCCAGCTCACCACCGGGACAGAATAACTATGGCTACACCTTC,CASSPPGQNNYGYTF
TRBV18,NA,NA,TRBJ2-3,TGTGCCAGCTCAGGGGATACGCAGTATTTT,CASSGDTQYF
TRBV7-9,TRBD2,NA,TRBJ2-3,TGTGCCAGCAGCTTAAGCGACACTAGCGGGGGGTTCACAGATACGCAGTATTTT,CASSLSDTSGGFTDTQYF
TRBV5-4,NA,NA,TRBJ2-7,TGTGCCAGCAGCTGGGGGGCAGGGAAGAGCTTCGAGCAGTACTTC,CASSWGAGKSFEQYF
TRBV19,NA,NA,TRBJ1-1,TGTGCCAGTGAGCGGGGAACTGAAGCTTTCTTT,CASERGTEAFF
TRBV6-2/TRBV6-3,NA,NA,TRBJ1-1,TGTGCCAGCAGCTCCCCTCCCATACTGAACACTGAAGCTTTCTTT,CASSSPPILNTEAFF
TRBV19,TRBD1,NA,TRBJ1-4,TGTGCCAGTAGTGTCGGCCAGGGGGGTGAAAAACTGTTTTTT,CASSVGQGGEKLFF
TRBV18,NA,NA,TRBJ1-2,TGTGCCAGCTCACCATCCCAGGGGAACTATGGCTACACCTTC,CASSPSQGNYGYTF
TRBV5-1,NA,NA,TRBJ1-2,TGCGCCAGCAGTCAGGAGGCAGGGCGAGCGGGCTACACCTTC,CASSQEAGRAGYTF
TRBV7-8,TRBD1,NA,TRBJ1-1,TGTGCCAGCAGCGCATGGGACAGGCCGAACACTGAAGCTTTCTTT,CASSAWDRPNTEAFF
TRBV7-2,NA,NA,TRBJ1-4,TGTGCCAGCAGACAGAATGAAAAACTGTTTTTT,CASRQNEKLFF
TRBV7-2,NA,NA,TRBJ1-1,TGTGCCAGCAGAAAGGGGGGGGCCACTGAAGCTTTCTTT,CASRKGGATEAFF
TRBV11-2,TRBD2,NA,TRBJ2-2,TGTGCCAGCAGCCCGAGCGGGGGAAACACCGGGGAGCTGTTTTTT,CASSPSGGNTGELFF
TRBV7-8,NA,NA,TRBJ1-1,TGTGCCACCCGACCCCGGGCTCCCTCTGAGGGCACTGAAGCTTTCTTT,CATRPRAPSEGTEAFF
TRBV6-2/TRBV6-3,NA,few,TRBJ2-2,TGTGCCAGCAGTTACTCGACGGGGGAGCTGTTTTTT,CASSYSTGELFF
TRBV15,NA,NA,TRBJ2-2,TGTGCCACCAGCAGAGACTGGAACACCGGGGAGCTGTTTTTT,CATSRDWNTGELFF
TRBV18,NA,NA,TRBJ1-1,TGTGCCAGCTCTCTTCAATCGGGGGGCACTGAAGCTTTCTTT,CASSLQSGGTEAFF
TRBV5-5,NA,NA,TRBJ2-7,TGTGCCAGCAGCTTGGCTCCGACCGACTCCTACGAGCAGTACTTC,CASSLAPTDSYEQYF
TRBV24-1,NA,few,TRBJ1-1,TGTGCCCGGGGGGGGATGAACACTGAAGCTTTCTTT,CARGGMNTEAFF
TRBV6-2/TRBV6-3,NA,NA,TRBJ1-5,TGTGCCAGCAGTGACAGTCAGCCCCAGCATTTT,CASSDSQPQHF
TRBV18,NA,NA,TRBJ1-2,TGTGCCAGCTCACCAGGACTGGGCTATGGCTACACCTTC,CASSPGLGYGYTF
TRBV9,NA,NA,TRBJ1-3,TGTGCCAGCAGCCCTCGGACGGTTTTCTCTGGAAACACCATATATTTT,CASSPRTVFSGNTIYF
TRBV4-3,NA,NA,TRBJ2-7,TGCGCCAGCAGCCAAGGTCTCCAGGGGAGCAACTACGAGCAGTACTTC,CASSQGLQGSNYEQYF
TRBV27,TRBD1,NA,TRBJ1-2,TGTGCCAGCAGTTTAATAACAGGGGGTGGCTACACCTTC,CASSLITGGGYTF